This paragraph covers one T cell receptor (beta chain) sequence. What it binds is unknown. V lost 1 base, J lost 6 bases, and 4 bases stayed unmatched. CDR1 MGHRA and CDR2 YSYEKL come from the germline V gene. This CDR3 spans 14 amino acids. The data belong to a study of cytotoxic CD8 clonotypes in ibrutinib-treated CLL. Overall study: Researchers reported about 10 relapsed/refractory and roughly 14 treatment-naive patients, about 17 of them IGHV unmutated. An average of 255,043 productive templates and some 100,000 productive rearrangements was obtained per sample. Response samples were taken after a median of approximately 11 months on treatment, range 6 to 36. The study's findings and limits: Baseline clonality was higher than in age-matched healthy donors and moved in step with circulating CD8+ T-cell counts.

Libraries were prepared by immunoSEQ multiplex PCR; TCRdb keeps only in-frame clonotypes and omits some of them. The sample has about 200,000 clones; approximately 72% are singletons. This TCR derives from a human donor with chronic lymphocytic leukemia. V gene TRBV4-1 combines with J gene TRBJ2-7; 9 bases align to TRBD2. The sample was PBMCs, taken after 24 months of ibrutinib treatment. The CDR3 DNA sequence: TGCGCCAGCAGCCAAGCGGGACTAGCCTCCGAGCAGTACTTC. It yields the protein CASSQAGLASEQYF.